This T cell receptor (beta chain) is drawn from a study of identical twins. Via MiXCR, TCRdb re-called the 5' RACE reads, giving one row per CDR3 protein. The top ten clones hold 3% of a sample with about 570,000 distinct CDR3 sequences, 9.6% of them seen once. In its sample, this clonotype was seen a few times. The antigen remains undetermined. This CDR3 has 14 residues. After removal of 6 bases from V and 8 bases from J, the junction contained 10 bases not matched to a gene. Germline V lookup: CDR1 KGHSH, CDR2 LQKENI. Whole-study results and caveats: Sharing of beta out-of-frame sequences by twins showed a weaker excess.

The sample was also linked to a second study, of yellow fever vaccine responses in identical twins.

The sequence was obtained from a woman younger than 35 in good health. This rearrangement joins TRBV18 to TRBJ1-3; 7 bases fit TRBD1. What was sequenced was PBMCs. The CDR3: CASSLTGAGDTIYF. In DNA form, the CDR3 reads TGTGCCAGCTCTTTAACAGGGGCCGGAGACACCATATATTTT.